This is a list of T cell receptor beta chains from one sample in a study of shared clonotypes between healthy human individuals. The repertoire was sequenced with immunoSEQ multiplex PCR; TCRdb's copy has only in-frame clones and lacks some. Found here are some 1,900,000 clones, approximately 94% of them singletons; the top ten hold 1.2%. The sequenced sample was naive CD8+ T cells sorted from blood. The receptors were sampled from a man aged 18 to 29 in good health. Both conserved end residues are trimmed from each CDR3. Fields, in order: J gene, V gene, CDR3 protein.

j_call: TRBJ2-1
v_call: TRBV27
cdr3_aa: ASSLWAGLAVGNEQF

j_call: TRBJ2-5
v_call: TRBV7-6
cdr3_aa: ASSLATKEQGVRETQY

j_call: TRBJ2-2
v_call: TRBV27
cdr3_aa: ASSLLGAGELF

j_call: TRBJ2-5
v_call: TRBV7-7
cdr3_aa: ASSLEGTGGLETQY

j_call: TRBJ1-2
v_call: TRBV29-1
cdr3_aa: SVEDPSQTDDYGYT

j_call: TRBJ2-7
v_call: TRBV7-2
cdr3_aa: ASSLAQGVSYEQY

j_call: TRBJ2-7
v_call: TRBV6-5
cdr3_aa: ASSYDWGASSYEQY

j_call: TRBJ2-7
v_call: TRBV9
cdr3_aa: ASSVEGTFSYEQY

j_call: TRBJ2-2
v_call: TRBV29-1
cdr3_aa: SVETGAPNTGELF

j_call: TRBJ2-1
v_call: TRBV5-1
cdr3_aa: ASSLGVVTSGRWNEQF

j_call: TRBJ2-7
v_call: TRBV7-9
cdr3_aa: ASSLGYGREEQY

j_call: TRBJ2-7
v_call: TRBV27
cdr3_aa: ASSLPGYEQY

j_call: TRBJ2-7
v_call: TRBV7-8
cdr3_aa: ASSLATSGAYEQY

j_call: TRBJ2-7
v_call: TRBV28
cdr3_aa: ASSLRGRTAYEQY

j_call: TRBJ2-1
v_call: TRBV11-1
cdr3_aa: ASSFGGGGEQF

j_call: TRBJ2-7
v_call: TRBV27
cdr3_aa: ASSPAPRYEQY

j_call: TRBJ1-1
v_call: TRBV12-5
cdr3_aa: ASGLPGARQGSTEAF

j_call: TRBJ2-3
v_call: TRBV9
cdr3_aa: ASSEGLLGADTQY

j_call: TRBJ1-3
v_call: TRBV11-2
cdr3_aa: ASSIGQGSGNTIY

j_call: TRBJ2-7
v_call: TRBV9
cdr3_aa: ASSVDLAHREQY

j_call: TRBJ1-4
v_call: TRBV11-2
cdr3_aa: ASSAGDEKLF

j_call: TRBJ1-1
v_call: TRBV6-1
cdr3_aa: ASFPRGQPNTEAF

j_call: TRBJ2-1
v_call: TRBV6-5
cdr3_aa: ASSYSGAGGGGEQF

j_call: TRBJ1-6
v_call: TRBV7-6
cdr3_aa: ASSLERSYNSPLH

j_call: TRBJ2-1
v_call: TRBV2
cdr3_aa: ASSSGRLYNEQF

j_call: TRBJ2-5
v_call: TRBV7-9
cdr3_aa: ASSPRQGRGETQY

j_call: TRBJ1-1
v_call: TRBV14
cdr3_aa: ASSRSQGTEAF

j_call: TRBJ2-2
v_call: TRBV28
cdr3_aa: ASSRTGTLTGELF

j_call: TRBJ2-7
v_call: TRBV7-9
cdr3_aa: ASSGDEWHEQY

j_call: TRBJ1-5
v_call: TRBV28
cdr3_aa: ATDTGQPQH

j_call: TRBJ2-1
v_call: TRBV7-9
cdr3_aa: ASSPAQGLVSSYNEQF

j_call: TRBJ1-2
v_call: TRBV5-4
cdr3_aa: ASQAWTSWGYT

j_call: TRBJ2-2
v_call: TRBV28
cdr3_aa: ASSLWGTAMNTGELF

j_call: TRBJ2-6
v_call: TRBV11-2
cdr3_aa: ASSFGRSSGANVLT

j_call: TRBJ2-3
v_call: TRBV7-7
cdr3_aa: ASSIRPGTDTQY

j_call: TRBJ2-5
v_call: TRBV5-8
cdr3_aa: ASSSGTSNKETQY

j_call: TRBJ2-7
v_call: TRBV4-1
cdr3_aa: ASSRLAGEGIEQY

j_call: TRBJ1-2
v_call: TRBV27
cdr3_aa: ASSLSASVSGYT

j_call: TRBJ2-3
v_call: TRBV2
cdr3_aa: ASRGQGARTDTQY

j_call: TRBJ2-7
v_call: TRBV19
cdr3_aa: ASSVTSGSYEQY

j_call: TRBJ2-7
v_call: TRBV6-5
cdr3_aa: ASSNGQYEQY

j_call: TRBJ1-2
v_call: TRBV28
cdr3_aa: ASIPGAGLARYGYT

j_call: TRBJ2-7
v_call: TRBV4-1
cdr3_aa: ASSPNQDRGFYEQY

j_call: TRBJ2-1
v_call: TRBV28
cdr3_aa: ASSSGLEQF

j_call: TRBJ2-5
v_call: TRBV4-3
cdr3_aa: ASSQELAGGPGETQY

j_call: TRBJ1-5
v_call: TRBV23-1
cdr3_aa: ASSQSGGEYSNQPQH

j_call: TRBJ2-7
v_call: TRBV2
cdr3_aa: ASSADYEQY

j_call: TRBJ2-1
v_call: TRBV9
cdr3_aa: ASSVGDREGGSYSEQF

j_call: TRBJ1-6
v_call: TRBV5-1
cdr3_aa: ASSLVADLESPLH

j_call: TRBJ1-5
v_call: TRBV28
cdr3_aa: ASRGDGNQPQH

j_call: TRBJ2-7
v_call: TRBV28
cdr3_aa: ASTLLAGGTYEQY

j_call: TRBJ2-7
v_call: TRBV5-6
cdr3_aa: ASSWGQTYEQY

j_call: TRBJ2-7
v_call: TRBV2
cdr3_aa: ASSEIGLAGNEQY

j_call: TRBJ2-5
v_call: TRBV27
cdr3_aa: ASSGEGQGSLETQY

j_call: TRBJ2-7
v_call: TRBV6-1
cdr3_aa: ASSESPPDYYEQY

j_call: TRBJ1-1
v_call: TRBV7-3
cdr3_aa: ASSRSANPGTASQHTEAF

j_call: TRBJ1-2
v_call: TRBV6-5
cdr3_aa: ASSYGAGGYT

j_call: TRBJ2-2
v_call: TRBV5-1
cdr3_aa: ASEEGIAAGELF